This T cell receptor beta chain appears in the sequencing data of a study of technical replicates of blood from a handful of donors. This CDR3 is 20 amino acids long. After removal of 5 bases from V and 6 bases from J, the junction contained 23 bases not matched to a gene. CDR1 is SGHVS and CDR2 is FNYEAQ in the germline V gene. The table came from immunoSEQ multiplex PCR; TCRdb's copy has only in-frame clones and leaves some out. The top ten clones hold roughly 0.26% of a sample with about 79,000 clones, 94% of them seen once. This clone showed up just once. The receptor was isolated from a human donor in good health. The source material was T cells isolated from PBMCs. The V and J genes are TRBV7-6 and TRBJ2-1, with 9 bases that match TRBD2. The chain's CDR3 is CASSPRGSIGAGGRTNEQFF. In nucleotides, the CDR3 is TGTGCCAGCAGCCCCAGAGGAAGTATCGGAGCGGGAGGACGCACCAATGAGCAGTTCTTC.